The 16 T cell receptor beta chains in this list originate from one sample, sequenced in a study of cytomegalovirus exposure and HLA in healthy donors. PCR amplification relied on 60 Vbeta primers (plus 13 Jbeta primers). The repertoire was sequenced with immunoSEQ multiplex PCR; TCRdb's copy has only in-frame clones and lacks some. This sample has approximately 140,000 clones; 78% occur once, and the top ten carry roughly 2.8%. Sequences were obtained from PBMCs. All receptors derive from a male donor in good health and CMV-seronegative.

This chain joins TRBV5-5 and TRBJ1-3; D is undetermined. V was cut by 2 bases and J by 1 base, with 7 bases left in between. The CDR3 consists of 14 residues. Germline V CDR1 and CDR2: SGHKS, YYEKEE (reference sequence). The DNA for the CDR3 is TGTGCCAGCAGCTTCCGTCTATCTGGAAACACCATATATTTT. This encodes CASSFRLSGNTIYF.

The chain combines TRBV19 with TRBJ2-7, with unresolved D. The germline CDR1 and CDR2 sequences are LNHDA and SQIVND (reference sequence). The CDR3 is 14 amino acids. Between the trimmed V and J ends, which lost 6 bases and 3 bases, there was a span of 15 bases. The CDR3 region has the DNA TGTGCCAGTAGACCCACCCCAGGCAGCTACGAGCAGTACTTC. Protein: CASRPTPGSYEQYF.

This clone occurred a few times. The chain is built from TRBV18 and TRBJ1-3; D may be TRBD1 (5 bases). The germline gives CDR1 KGHSH, CDR2 LQKENI. This CDR3 is 15 amino acids long. Deletions cut 2 bases from V and 0 bases from J, with 8 bases between. CDR3 coding DNA: TGTGCCAGCTCACCAGTCCAGGGCTCTGGAAACACCATATATTTT. It codes for CASSPVQGSGNTIYF. Full variable domain (remainder filled in from reference TRBV18 and TRBJ1-3): NAGVMQNPRHLVRRRGQEARLRCSPMKGHSHVYWYRQLPEEGLKFMVYLQKENIIDESGMPKERFSAEFPKEGPSILRIQQVVRGDSAAYFCASSPVQGSGNTIYFGEGSWLTVV.

The V gene is TRBV15, the J gene TRBJ2-7; TRBD2 agrees at 9 bases. Germline-derived CDR1 and CDR2 are LNHNV and YYDKDF (reference sequence). This CDR3 comprises 17 residues. The trim removed 5 bases at V and 7 bases at J, leaving 18 bases unmatched. CDR3: CATSSRPSGLAGREQYF. For the CDR3, the DNA is TGTGCCACCAGCTCTCGCCCCTCGGGGCTAGCGGGAAGGGAGCAGTACTTC.

The chain couples TRBV7-2 to TRBJ2-7; possibly TRBD1 for D (6 bases). V was cut by 5 bases and J by 2 bases, with 10 bases left in between. CDR1 is SGHTA, CDR2 FQGNSA, per germline. CDR3 length: 13 amino acids. The chain's CDR3 is CASSRTVPYEQYF. Here the CDR3 DNA reads TGTGCCAGCAGCCGGACAGTCCCCTACGAGCAGTACTTC.

This clone turned up a few times. This chain uses TRBV10-1 with TRBJ2-3; TRBD2 agrees at 9 bases. The CDR3 runs 18 residues. The ends lost 2 bases at V and 3 bases at J; junction bases unmatched: 12. Germline V CDR1 and CDR2: WNHNN, SYGVQD (reference sequence). CDR3 residues: CASSELPLSGRMTDTQYF. The CDR3 DNA sequence: TGCGCCAGCAGTGAGCTCCCCCTCAGCGGGAGGATGACAGATACGCAGTATTTT.

The chain employs TRBV6-1 and TRBJ1-1; unclear D gene. The germline V gene encodes CDR1 MNHNS and CDR2 SASEGT. There are 14 residues in the CDR3. V was cut by 4 bases and J by 1 base, with 10 bases left in between. The CDR3 bases are TGTGCCAGCAGTGGGACTCTACCGAACACTGAAGCTTTCTTT. It yields the protein CASSGTLPNTEAFF.

The rearrangement joins TRBV7-9 to TRBJ2-7; 7 bases agree with TRBD1. Unmatched junction bases numbered 4, after V lost 2 bases and J lost 6 bases. The CDR3 covers 13 residues. Germline-derived CDR1 and CDR2 are SEHNR and FQNEAQ (reference sequence). The CDR3 here is CASSLRQGSEQYF. CDR3 DNA sequence: TGTGCCAGCAGCTTACGACAGGGCAGCGAGCAGTACTTC.

This chain connects TRBV9 to TRBJ1-2; 9 bases agree with TRBD1. Per germline, CDR1 SGDLS and CDR2 YYNGEE. This CDR3 comprises 16 residues. After removal of 3 bases from V and 7 bases from J, the junction contained 13 bases not matched to a gene. The CDR3 bases are TGTGCCAGCAGCGCCAGCCTCCTGGACAGGGGCGGTGGCTACACCTTC. Translated: CASSASLLDRGGGYTF.

This chain connects TRBV30 to TRBJ1-1; D may be TRBD1 (5 bases). Germline lookup yields CDR1 GTSNPN and CDR2 SVGIG (reference sequence). Trimming left V 7 bases short and J 4 bases short, with 16 bases between. CDR3 length equals 13 residues. The CDR3 loop is CAYLPARVTEAFF. CDR3 DNA sequence: TGTGCCTACCTTCCAGCCAGGGTCACTGAAGCTTTCTTT.

The chain recombines TRBV7-9 with TRBJ1-5; TRBD1 matches at 8 bases. The CDR3 totals 18 residues. CDR1 is SEHNR and CDR2 is FQNEAQ in the germline V gene (reference sequence). With 5 bases clipped from V and 4 bases from J, the junction kept 16 bases outside the gene matches. DNA of the CDR3: TGTGCCAGCAGCCAGACGGGCAGGGGGCGGCCAGGAAATCAGCCCCAGCATTTT. The encoded protein is CASSQTGRGRPGNQPQHF.

This clone was observed once. The chain couples TRBV5-5 to TRBJ2-7; D may be TRBD1 (5 bases). This CDR3 region has 14 residues. V lost 3 bases and J lost 3, with 13 bases in between. CDR1 and CDR2 from the germline V gene are SGHKS and YYEKEE (reference sequence). The CDR3 loop is CASSYVGADYEQYF. CDR3 sequence (DNA): TGTGCCAGCAGCTACGTAGGGGCGGACTACGAGCAGTACTTC.

CDR3 sequence: CASSHRGSGNTIYF. As DNA, the CDR3 is TGTGCCAGCAGCCACAGGGGTTCTGGAAACACCATATATTTT. The chain joins TRBV7-8 to TRBJ1-3; TRBD1 agrees at 7 bases. This CDR3 has 14 residues. The V gene end was trimmed by 5 bases and the J gene end by 1 base; junction bases not matched to a gene: 2. Per germline, CDR1 SGHVS and CDR2 FQNEAQ. Together with reference TRBV7-8 and TRBJ1-3, the CDR3 gives the full variable domain: GAGVSQSPRYKVAKRGQDVALRCDPISGHVSLFWYQQALGQGPEFLTYFQNEAQLDKSGLPSDRFFAERPEGSVSTLKIQRTQQEDSAVYLCASSHRGSGNTIYFGEGSWLTVV.

The V and J genes are TRBV27 and TRBJ2-7; perhaps TRBD1 as D (5 bases). The CDR3 spans 13 residues. CDR1 MNHEY and CDR2 SMNVEV come from the germline V gene (reference sequence). Deletions cut 3 bases from V and 3 bases from J, with 9 bases between. The CDR3 DNA is TGTGCCAGCAGTTTTGGGGCCAGCTACGAGCAGTACTTC. Translating gives CASSFGASYEQYF.

V is TRBV7-2 and J is TRBJ1-2, with 8 bases aligning to TRBD1. CDR3 length: 16 amino acids. The V gene's germline CDR1 is SGHTA and CDR2 FQGNSA. Trimming cost V 7 bases and J 5 bases; bases outside gene matches: 15. DNA for the CDR3: TGTGCCAGCAACCCTCTAGGACAGGGAGGTGGATATGGCTACACCTTC. Amino acid sequence: CASNPLGQGGGYGYTF. The variable domain in full, with the rest retrieved from reference TRBV7-2 and TRBJ1-2, is GAGVSQSPSNKVTEKGKDVELRCDPISGHTALYWYRQSLGQGLEFLIYFQGNSAPDKSGLPSDRFSAERTGGSVSTLTIQRTQQEDSAVYLCASNPLGQGGGYGYTFGSGTRLTVV.

The gene calls are TRBV18 and TRBJ2-7; D possibly corresponds to TRBD1 (6 bases). V was shortened by 0 bases and J by 3 bases, with 9 bases between the two germline ends. The CDR3 sequence is 14 residues long. Germline values: CDR1 KGHSH, CDR2 LQKENI. CDR3 region: CASSPPGHYYEQYF. CDR3 bases: TGTGCCAGCTCACCACCGGGACACTACTACGAGCAGTACTTC.